These 17 T cell receptor beta chains originate from one sample sequenced in a study of regulatory T cells in long-lasting Graves disease. The time point is: newly diagnosed GD, antithyroid drugs for less than 3 months. The TCR library was made from RNA extracted from PBMCs. Sequencing libraries for TCR beta were prepared with iRepertoire HTBI primers and Arm-PCR of CDR3 regions. Via MiXCR, TCRdb re-called the multiplex PCR reads, giving one row per CDR3 protein. The profile shows 350,000 to 450,000 distinct CDR3 sequences, about 10% of them singletons. Another study also made use of these data, one on T cells in Graves' hyperthyroidism and ophthalmopathy.

Material: peripheral blood mononuclear cells (PBMCs), obtained at new diagnosis, from a patient treated with antithyroid drugs. The receptors were sampled from a woman younger than 30 with Graves disease.

This clonotype was recorded many times. This chain uses TRBV12-3 or TRBV12-4 with TRBJ1-1; tentative D call: TRBD1 (5 bases). This CDR3 contains 12 residues. Trimming left V 7 bases short and J 5 bases short, with 11 bases between. The CDR3 DNA sequence: TGTGCCAGCACCCGGGGGGAAACTGAAGCTTTCTTT. Translation: CASTRGETEAFF.

This clonotype was detected ten times or more. The chain recombines TRBV2 with TRBJ2-7; 7 nucleotides match TRBD2. CDR1 and CDR2 from the germline V gene are SNHLY and FYNNEI. The V and J ends lost 3 bases and 6 bases, in that order; junction bases with no gene match: 8. The length of the CDR3 is 14 residues. The CDR3 DNA follows: TGTGCCAGCAGTGATTTGAGACTAGCTGGCGAGCAGTACGTC. This translates into CASSDLRLAGEQYV.

At least ten counts were recorded for this clonotype. V is TRBV6-1 and J is TRBJ2-7, with D perhaps TRBD2 (5 bases). Trimming left V 6 bases short and J 2 bases short, with 8 bases between. Per the germline V gene, CDR1 is MNHNS and CDR2 is SASEGT. The CDR3 runs to 12 residues. The CDR3 loop is CASRTGTYEQYF. The CDR3 DNA reads TGTGCCAGCAGGACCGGGACCTACGAGCAGTACTTC.

The chain recombines TRBV6-2 or TRBV6-3 with TRBJ2-1; 11 bases fit TRBD2. The CDR3 runs to 21 residues. CDR1 MNHEY and CDR2 SVGEGT come from the germline V gene. J gave up 7 bases and V 0 bases, and 20 bases lay outside the gene matches. This chain's CDR3 is CASSYSPQGPGFASGGNEQFF. CDR3 nucleotide sequence: TGTGCCAGCAGTTACTCGCCGCAGGGGCCGGGCTTTGCTAGCGGGGGGAATGAGCAGTTCTTC.

This clonotype was recorded at least ten times. The chain carries TRBV19 and TRBJ2-3, with a weak D call TRBD2 (5 bases). This CDR3 comprises 14 residues. Trimming took off 3 bases at V and 4 bases at J, with 11 bases between the two ends. Germline V lookup: CDR1 LNHDA, CDR2 SQIVND (reference sequence). CDR3: CASSIMKGADTQYF. CDR3 nucleotide sequence: TGTGCCAGTAGTATCATGAAGGGAGCAGATACGCAGTATTTT.

This clonotype was recorded many times. The CDR3 sequence is CASSRGPSGRPPNEQFF. CDR3 nucleotides: TGCGCCAGCAGCAGGGGGCCTAGCGGGAGGCCCCCCAATGAGCAGTTCTTC. The V call is TRBV5-1, the J call TRBJ2-1; 11 bases are shared with TRBD2. Germline V gene lookup returns CDR1 SGHRS and CDR2 YFSETQ. Trimming cost V 4 bases and J 6 bases; bases outside gene matches: 12. The CDR3 covers 17 residues.

The table lists this clonotype with a few counts. The chain combines TRBV7-9 with TRBJ2-1; TRBD2 is a possible D gene (6 bases). This CDR3 is 17 amino acids long. Germline CDR1 and CDR2: SEHNR and FQNEAQ (reference sequence). Trimming took off 2 bases at V and 0 bases at J, with 14 bases between the two ends. The CDR3, as DNA: TGTGCCAGCAGCTTAATCCGGACTACCTCCTCCTACAATGAGCAGTTCTTC. Amino acid sequence: CASSLIRTTSSYNEQFF.

The sample holds many counts of this clonotype. This chain uses TRBV5-5 with TRBJ2-7; no clear D gene. V lost 3 bases to trimming and J lost 1 base, with 14 bases between them. The CDR3 has 15 amino acids. From germline, CDR1 is SGHKS and CDR2 YYEKEE (reference sequence). In DNA, the CDR3 is TGTGCCAGCAGCTCTATCAATGACTTTTCCTACGAGCAGTACTTC. It specifies CASSSINDFSYEQYF.

The V and J genes are TRBV4-3 and TRBJ2-5, with 7 bases lining up with TRBD2. From germline, CDR1 is LGHNA and CDR2 YSLEER. This CDR3 is 14 amino acids long. After removal of 0 bases from V and 9 bases from J, the junction contained 7 bases not matched to a gene. The CDR3 DNA sequence: TGCGCCAGCAGCCAAGATCTGGGGAGGGAGGCCCAGTACTTC. It translates to CASSQDLGREAQYF.

This clonotype was seen repeatedly, ten times or more. This sequence joins TRBV15 and TRBJ2-7; D perhaps matches TRBD2 (5 bases). The CDR3 totals 13 residues. The germline V gene encodes CDR1 LNHNV and CDR2 YYDKDF (reference sequence). V lost 1 base and J lost 13, with 17 bases in between. Written as DNA, the CDR3 is TGTGCCACCAGCAGAGGAACAGCGGAGAGGCTCTACTTC. Its translation: CATSRGTAERLYF.

The sample holds many counts of this clonotype. This chain joins TRBV28 and TRBJ1-1, with 11 bases lining up with TRBD1. Trimming cost V 6 bases and J 4 bases; bases outside gene matches: 7. CDR3 length: 15 amino acids. Per germline, CDR1 MDHEN and CDR2 SYDVKM. The CDR3 DNA follows: TGTGCCAGCAGCTATGGACAGGGGGCTGGCACTGAAGCTTTCTTT. Translated, it gives CASSYGQGAGTEAFF.

This clonotype was found a few times. This chain links TRBV19 with TRBJ2-1; 10 bases map to TRBD2. CDR1 and CDR2 from the germline V gene are LNHDA and SQIVND (reference sequence). V shed 5 bases, J shed 5 bases, and the junction held 9 bases outside the gene matches. CDR3 length equals 16 residues. The CDR3: CASSQYGTSVNNEQFF. The CDR3 DNA follows: TGTGCCAGTAGTCAGTACGGGACTAGCGTTAACAATGAGCAGTTCTTC.

The chain combines TRBV4-3 with TRBJ1-6, with unresolved D. The CDR3 runs 13 residues. V lost 4 bases, J lost 8 bases, and 9 bases lay in between. Germline loops: CDR1 LGHNA, CDR2 YSLEER. Here the CDR3 reads CASSRLLDSPLHF. As DNA, the CDR3 is TGCGCCAGCAGCCGACTCCTGGATTCACCCCTCCACTTT.

Ten or more counts support this clonotype. The chain joins TRBV10-3 to TRBJ1-1, with D maybe TRBD1 (5 bases). CDR1 is ENHRY, CDR2 SYGVKD, per germline. V lost 2 bases to trimming and J lost 4 bases, with 14 bases between them. The CDR3 length is 15 residues. CDR3 residues: CAISELFGGSTEAFF. The CDR3 coding sequence is TGTGCCATCAGTGAGCTTTTCGGGGGGAGCACTGAAGCTTTCTTT.

This clonotype was counted at least ten times. V usage is TRBV30 and J usage is TRBJ2-7, with 11 bases aligning to TRBD2. CDR1 and CDR2 from the germline V gene are GTSNPN and SVGIG (reference sequence). V gave up 3 bases and J gave up 4 bases; unmatched junction bases: 5. The CDR3 is made up of 14 amino acids. The CDR3 bases are TGTGCCTGGAGATCTACTAGCGGGGGATACGAGCAGTACGTC. Protein sequence: CAWRSTSGGYEQYV.

This clonotype was counted ten times or more. The V and J genes are TRBV20-1 and TRBJ2-2; D is ambiguous. The V end lost 1 base, the J end lost 8 bases, and 17 bases lay between the germline ends. This CDR3 has 15 amino acids. Per germline, CDR1 DFQATT and CDR2 SNEGSKA (reference sequence). CDR3 in DNA: TGCAGTGCTAGAGGTGCGTTTCCGGAACGAGGGGAGCTGTTTTTT. Its translation is CSARGAFPERGELFF.

This clonotype was picked up many times. The rearrangement uses TRBV27 and TRBJ1-1; 7 nucleotides agree with TRBD1. Unmatched junction bases numbered 7, after V lost 3 bases and J lost 3 bases. CDR1 and CDR2 from the germline V gene are MNHEY and SMNVEV (reference sequence). The CDR3 is 15 amino acids. The CDR3 here is CASSLRGPADTEAFF. CDR3 DNA sequence: TGTGCCAGCAGTTTGAGGGGGCCAGCAGACACTGAAGCTTTCTTT.